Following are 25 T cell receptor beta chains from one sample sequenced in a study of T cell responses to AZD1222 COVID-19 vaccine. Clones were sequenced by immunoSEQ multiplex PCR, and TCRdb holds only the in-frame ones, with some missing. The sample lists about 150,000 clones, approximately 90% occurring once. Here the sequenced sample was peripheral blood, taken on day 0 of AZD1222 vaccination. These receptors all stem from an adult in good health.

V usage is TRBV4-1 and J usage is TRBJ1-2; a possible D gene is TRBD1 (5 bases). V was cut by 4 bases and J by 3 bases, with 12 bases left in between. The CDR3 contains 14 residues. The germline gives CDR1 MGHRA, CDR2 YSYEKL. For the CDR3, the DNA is TGCGCCAGCAGCCGAGGAGGGGACTACTATGGCTACACCTTC. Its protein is CASSRGGDYYGYTF.

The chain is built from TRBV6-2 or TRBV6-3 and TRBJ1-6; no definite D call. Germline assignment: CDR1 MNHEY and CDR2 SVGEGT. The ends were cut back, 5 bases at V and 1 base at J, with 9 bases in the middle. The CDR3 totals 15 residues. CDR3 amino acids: CASSTRASYNSPLHF. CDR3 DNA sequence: TGTGCCAGCAGTACGAGGGCTTCCTATAATTCACCCCTCCACTTT.

CDR3 sequence (DNA): TGCGCCAGCGGCCTTGGAGGTTCCCGGGACAGGGGCGATGAGCAGTTCTTC. Residues: CASGLGGSRDRGDEQFF. This chain connects TRBV5-1 to TRBJ2-1, with 10 positions matching TRBD1. The germline V gene encodes CDR1 SGHRS and CDR2 YFSETQ. The V and J ends lost 7 bases and 8 bases, in that order; junction bases with no gene match: 18. The CDR3 has 17 amino acids.

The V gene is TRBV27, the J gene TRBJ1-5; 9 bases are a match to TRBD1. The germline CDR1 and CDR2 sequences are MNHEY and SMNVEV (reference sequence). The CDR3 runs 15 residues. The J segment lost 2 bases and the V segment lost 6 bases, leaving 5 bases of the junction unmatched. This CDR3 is CASRPQGARNQPQHF. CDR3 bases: TGTGCCAGCAGACCACAGGGGGCCCGCAATCAGCCCCAGCATTTT.

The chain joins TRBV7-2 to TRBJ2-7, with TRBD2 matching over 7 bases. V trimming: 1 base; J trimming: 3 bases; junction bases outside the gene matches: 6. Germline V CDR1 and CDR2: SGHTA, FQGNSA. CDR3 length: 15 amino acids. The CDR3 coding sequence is TGTGCCAGCAGCTTAGGAAGCGGGGTTGGCTACGAGCAGTACTTC. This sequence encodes CASSLGSGVGYEQYF.

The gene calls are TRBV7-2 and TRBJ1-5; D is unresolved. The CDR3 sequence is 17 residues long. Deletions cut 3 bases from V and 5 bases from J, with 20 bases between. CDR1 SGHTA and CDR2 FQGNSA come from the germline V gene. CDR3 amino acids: CASSFPSIIAGDQPQHF. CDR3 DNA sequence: TGTGCCAGCAGCTTCCCCTCTATCATCGCAGGCGATCAGCCCCAGCATTTT. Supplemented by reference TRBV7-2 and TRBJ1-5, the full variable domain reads GAGVSQSPSNKVTEKGKDVELRCDPISGHTALYWYRQSLGQGLEFLIYFQGNSAPDKSGLPSDRFSAERTGGSVSTLTIQRTQQEDSAVYLCASSFPSIIAGDQPQHFGDGTRLSIL.

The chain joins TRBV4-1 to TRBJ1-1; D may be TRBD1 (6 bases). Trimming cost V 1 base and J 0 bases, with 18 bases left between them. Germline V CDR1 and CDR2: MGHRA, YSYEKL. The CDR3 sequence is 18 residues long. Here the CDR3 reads CASSQARGRGDMNTEAFF. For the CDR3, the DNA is TGCGCCAGCAGCCAAGCCCGCGGGCGTGGGGACATGAACACTGAAGCTTTCTTT.

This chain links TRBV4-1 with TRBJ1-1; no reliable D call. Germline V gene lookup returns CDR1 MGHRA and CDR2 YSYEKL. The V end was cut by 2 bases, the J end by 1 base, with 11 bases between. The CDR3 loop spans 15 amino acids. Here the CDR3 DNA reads TGCGCCAGCAGCCAACCAGGACGGACGAACACTGAAGCTTTCTTT. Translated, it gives CASSQPGRTNTEAFF.

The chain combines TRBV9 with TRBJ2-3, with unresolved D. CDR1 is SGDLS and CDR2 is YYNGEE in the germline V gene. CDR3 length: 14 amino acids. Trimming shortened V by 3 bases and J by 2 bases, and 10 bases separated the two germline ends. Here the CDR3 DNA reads TGTGCCAGCAGCGGAAGGCTAGTCACAGATACGCAGTATTTT. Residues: CASSGRLVTDTQYF.

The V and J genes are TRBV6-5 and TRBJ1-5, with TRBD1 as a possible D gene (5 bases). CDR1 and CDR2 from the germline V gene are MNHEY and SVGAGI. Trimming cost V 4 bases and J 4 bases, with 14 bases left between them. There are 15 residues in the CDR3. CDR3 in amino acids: CASSFQAGGNQPQHF. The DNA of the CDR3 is TGTGCCAGCAGTTTCCAGGCCGGGGGTAATCAGCCCCAGCATTTT.

Here the CDR3 reads CASGSGNYGYTF. CDR3 sequence (DNA): TGTGCCAGCGGATCAGGGAACTATGGCTACACCTTC. The chain links TRBV5-6 to TRBJ1-2; a possible D gene is TRBD1 (5 bases). The CDR3 consists of 12 residues. Trimming left V 7 bases short and J 2 bases short, with 9 bases between. Germline V lookup: CDR1 SGHDT, CDR2 YYEEEE.

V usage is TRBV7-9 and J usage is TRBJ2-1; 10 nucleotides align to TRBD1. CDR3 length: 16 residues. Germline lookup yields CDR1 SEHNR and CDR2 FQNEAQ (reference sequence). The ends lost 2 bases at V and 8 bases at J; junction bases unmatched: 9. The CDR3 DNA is TGTGCCAGCAGCTTATTACGGGACAGGGGTGCCCATGAGCAGTTCTTC. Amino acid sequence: CASSLLRDRGAHEQFF.

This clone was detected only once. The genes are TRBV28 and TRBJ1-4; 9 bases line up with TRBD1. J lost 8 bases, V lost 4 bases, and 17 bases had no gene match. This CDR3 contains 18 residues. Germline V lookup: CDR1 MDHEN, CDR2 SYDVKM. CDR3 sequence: CASSSRTRQGEKREKLFF. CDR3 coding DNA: TGTGCCAGCAGTTCCAGAACGAGACAGGGGGAGAAAAGGGAAAAACTGTTTTTT. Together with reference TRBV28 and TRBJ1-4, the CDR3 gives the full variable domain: DVKVTQSSRYLVKRTGEKVFLECVQDMDHENMFWYRQDPGLGLRLIYFSYDVKMKEKGDIPEGYSVSREKKERFSLILESASTNQTSMYLCASSSRTRQGEKREKLFFGSGTQLSVL.

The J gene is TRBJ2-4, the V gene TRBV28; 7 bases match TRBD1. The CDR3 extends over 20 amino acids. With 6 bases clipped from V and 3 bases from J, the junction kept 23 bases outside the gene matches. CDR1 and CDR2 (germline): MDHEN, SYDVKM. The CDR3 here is CASSLGIHDRAGLLKNIQYF. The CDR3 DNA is TGTGCCAGCAGCTTAGGGATCCACGACAGGGCAGGCCTCCTCAAAAACATTCAGTACTTC.

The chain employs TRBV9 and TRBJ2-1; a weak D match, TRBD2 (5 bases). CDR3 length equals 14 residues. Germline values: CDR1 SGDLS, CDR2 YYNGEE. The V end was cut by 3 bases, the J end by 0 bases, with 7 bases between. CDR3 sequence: CASSAGSSYNEQFF. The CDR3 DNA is TGTGCCAGCAGCGCGGGAAGCTCCTACAATGAGCAGTTCTTC.

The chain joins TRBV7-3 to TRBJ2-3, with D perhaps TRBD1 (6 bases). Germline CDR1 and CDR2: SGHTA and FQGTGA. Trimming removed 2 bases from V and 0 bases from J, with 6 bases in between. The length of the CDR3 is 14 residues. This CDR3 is CASSLDRSTDTQYF. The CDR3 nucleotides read TGTGCCAGCAGCTTAGACAGGAGCACAGATACGCAGTATTTT.

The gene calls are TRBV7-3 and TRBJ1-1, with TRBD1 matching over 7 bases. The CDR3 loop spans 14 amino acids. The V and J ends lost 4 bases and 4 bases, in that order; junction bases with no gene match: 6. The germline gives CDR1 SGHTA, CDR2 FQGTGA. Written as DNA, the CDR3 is TGTGCCAGCAGCTCGGGACAGCCGGGCACTGAAGCTTTCTTT. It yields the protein CASSSGQPGTEAFF.

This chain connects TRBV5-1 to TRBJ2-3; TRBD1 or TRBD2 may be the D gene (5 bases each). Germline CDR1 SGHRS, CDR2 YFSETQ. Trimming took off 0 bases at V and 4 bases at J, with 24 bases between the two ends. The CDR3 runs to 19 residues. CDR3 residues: CASSLVNGTPMGPADTQYF. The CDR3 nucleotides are TGCGCCAGCAGCTTGGTGAACGGGACCCCGATGGGGCCGGCAGATACGCAGTATTTT.

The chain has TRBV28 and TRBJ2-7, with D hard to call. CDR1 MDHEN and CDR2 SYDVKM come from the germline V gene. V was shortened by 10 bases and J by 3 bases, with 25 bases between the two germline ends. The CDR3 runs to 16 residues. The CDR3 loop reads CATLGSLGKVDYEQYF. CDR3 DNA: TGTGCCACCCTTGGCTCCCTAGGGAAGGTAGACTACGAGCAGTACTTC.

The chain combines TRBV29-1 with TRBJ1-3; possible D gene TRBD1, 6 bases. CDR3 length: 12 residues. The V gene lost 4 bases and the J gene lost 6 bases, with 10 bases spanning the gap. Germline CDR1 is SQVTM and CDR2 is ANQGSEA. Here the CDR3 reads CSVAGGLNTIYF. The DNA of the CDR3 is TGCAGCGTTGCTGGGGGCTTAAACACCATATATTTT.

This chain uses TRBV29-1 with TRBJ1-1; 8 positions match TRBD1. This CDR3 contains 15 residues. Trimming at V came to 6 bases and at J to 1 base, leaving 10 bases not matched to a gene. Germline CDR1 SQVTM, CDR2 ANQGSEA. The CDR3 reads CSVCRGHSRNTEAFF. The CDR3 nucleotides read TGCAGCGTCTGCAGGGGGCACTCGAGGAACACTGAAGCTTTCTTT.

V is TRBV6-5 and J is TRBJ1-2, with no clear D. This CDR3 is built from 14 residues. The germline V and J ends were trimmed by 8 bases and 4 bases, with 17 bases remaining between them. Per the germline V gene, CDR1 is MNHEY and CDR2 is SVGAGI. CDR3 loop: CASRPGVDLYGYTF. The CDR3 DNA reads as TGTGCCAGCCGCCCCGGTGTTGACCTCTATGGCTACACCTTC.

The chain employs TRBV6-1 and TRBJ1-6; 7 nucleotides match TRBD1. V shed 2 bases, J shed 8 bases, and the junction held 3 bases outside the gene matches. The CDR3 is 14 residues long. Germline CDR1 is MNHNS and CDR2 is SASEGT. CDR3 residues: CASSERQGYSPLHF. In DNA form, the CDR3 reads TGTGCCAGCAGTGAACGACAGGGTTATTCACCCCTCCACTTT.

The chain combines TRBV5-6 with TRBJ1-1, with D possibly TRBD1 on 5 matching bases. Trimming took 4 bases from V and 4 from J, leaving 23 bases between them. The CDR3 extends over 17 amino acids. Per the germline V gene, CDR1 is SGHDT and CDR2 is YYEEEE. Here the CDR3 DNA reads TGTGCCAGCAGCCCGACTCGGGGGAGGACTCAAGGCACTGAAGCTTTCTTT. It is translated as CASSPTRGRTQGTEAFF.

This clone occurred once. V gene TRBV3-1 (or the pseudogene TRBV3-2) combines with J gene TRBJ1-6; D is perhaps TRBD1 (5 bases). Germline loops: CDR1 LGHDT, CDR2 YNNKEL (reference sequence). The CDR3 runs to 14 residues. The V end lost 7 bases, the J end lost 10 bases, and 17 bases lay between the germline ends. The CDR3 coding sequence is TGTGCCAGCACGCTCGGGGCAGTAGGATCACCCCTCCACTTT. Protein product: CASTLGAVGSPLHF.